These 25 T cell receptor beta chains were all obtained from the same sample, sequenced in a study of patients and donors after allogeneic stem cell transplantation (dated by TCRdb to 2020 to 2022). Library construction relied on RT-PCR. TCRdb lists the instrument as NextSeq 550. In-frame beta chains were kept once TCRdb had trimmed the public reads at Q25 with fastp and called clones with MiXCR. Every CDR3 protein is listed once, alongside the most common genes and DNA of its rows. This sample has roughly 230,000 distinct CDR3 sequences in its table, and 11% to 15% of those were observed once. The ten largest clonotypes hold under 14% of the sample. Sequencing was done on a sample of blood, either unsorted or a sorted T cell fraction (not recorded which). The receptor set was obtained from a human donor who was either an allogeneic HSCT recipient or a stem cell or donor lymphocyte infusion donor (not recorded which). It is not recorded whose cells these are; they may come from a transplant donor.

This clonotype appeared a few times. The chain uses TRBV6-1 and TRBJ2-6; no reliable D call. The ends were cut back, 8 bases at V and 0 bases at J, with 8 bases in the middle. CDR1 and CDR2 from the germline V gene are MNHNS and SASEGT. The CDR3 covers 14 residues. For the CDR3, the DNA is TGTGCCAGCGGCCGGAGCTCTGGGGCCAACGTCCTGACTTTC. It encodes CASGRSSGANVLTF.

V and J are TRBV28 and TRBJ1-3, with no clear D. Looked up from germline, CDR1 is MDHEN and CDR2 is SYDVKM. V shed 7 bases and J shed 1 base, with 14 bases lying between them. This CDR3 is built from 15 residues. The CDR3 sequence: CASTQLSGSGNTIYF. The CDR3 region has the DNA TGTGCCAGCACTCAACTTTCGGGTTCTGGAAACACCATATATTTT.

V is TRBV9 and J is TRBJ2-1, with 10 bases identical to TRBD2. The CDR3 is 20 residues long. V lost 0 bases and J lost 0; bases outside the gene matches: 12. CDR1 and CDR2 (germline): SGDLS, YYNGEE. CDR3 loop: CASSVAFNLGLASSYNEQFF. CDR3 nucleotides: TGTGCCAGCAGCGTAGCTTTTAATCTGGGACTAGCGAGCTCCTACAATGAGCAGTTCTTC. The full variable domain, with the rest looked up from reference TRBV9 and TRBJ2-1, is DSGVTQTPKHLITATGQRVTLRCSPRSGDLSVYWYQQSLDQGLQFLIQYYNGEERAKGNILERFSAQQFPDLHSELNLSSLELGDSALYFCASSVAFNLGLASSYNEQFFGPGTRLTVL.

The chain combines TRBV6-1 with TRBJ2-5; the D gene is possibly TRBD2 (6 bases). Germline V lookup: CDR1 MNHNS, CDR2 SASEGT. The germline V and J ends were trimmed by 8 bases and 2 bases, with 12 bases remaining between them. The length of the CDR3 is 13 residues. In DNA, the CDR3 is TGTGCCAGCGGTAGGGGACTGCAAGAGACCCAGTACTTC. Translated: CASGRGLQETQYF.

The chain recombines TRBV19 with TRBJ1-4; D is uncertain. The ends were cut back, 6 bases at V and 3 bases at J, with 17 bases in the middle. Germline V gives CDR1 LNHDA, CDR2 SQIVND (reference sequence). This CDR3 has 16 residues. The CDR3 sequence: CASRTVASAANEKLFF. The CDR3 DNA reads as TGTGCCAGTAGGACGGTAGCTAGCGCTGCTAATGAAAAACTGTTTTTT.

This clonotype was seen a few times. The chain combines TRBV6-1 with TRBJ2-2; 9 bases map to TRBD1. This CDR3 is built from 14 residues. Germline V gives CDR1 MNHNS, CDR2 SASEGT. The J segment lost 6 bases and the V segment lost 4 bases, leaving 3 bases of the junction unmatched. The CDR3 loop reads CASSGDRAAGELFF. CDR3 coding DNA: TGTGCCAGCAGTGGGGACAGGGCTGCCGGGGAGCTGTTTTTT.

This clonotype occurred many times. This chain uses TRBV7-2 with TRBJ2-5, with D unclear. This CDR3 is built from 12 residues. With 2 bases removed from V and 2 bases from J, the gap between germline ends came to 3 bases. Germline V gene lookup returns CDR1 SGHTA and CDR2 FQGNSA. In DNA, the CDR3 is TGTGCCAGCAGCTTACTTCAAGAGACCCAGTACTTC. Its protein product is CASSLLQETQYF.

This sequence joins TRBV4-3 and TRBJ2-3, with D maybe TRBD2 (5 bases). The CDR3 covers 15 residues. Germline V gene lookup returns CDR1 LGHNA and CDR2 YSLEER. The V end lost 1 base, the J end lost 0 bases, and 8 bases lay between the germline ends. Here the CDR3 reads CASSQAGSSTDTQYF. The CDR3 nucleotides read TGCGCCAGCAGCCAAGCGGGGTCGAGCACAGATACGCAGTATTTT.

This chain connects TRBV28 to TRBJ1-2; the D gene is possibly TRBD1 (5 bases). V was clipped by 4 bases and J by 7 bases, with 19 bases between them. Germline-derived CDR1 and CDR2 are MDHEN and SYDVKM. The CDR3 has 15 residues. The CDR3 region is CASSSHTGFSCGYTF. CDR3 nucleotides: TGTGCCAGCAGTTCCCATACAGGTTTCAGCTGTGGCTACACCTTC.

This rearrangement joins TRBV7-3 to TRBJ2-2, with 7 bases aligning to TRBD2. The CDR3 sequence is 15 residues long. Germline CDR1 is SGHTA and CDR2 is FQGTGA. Trimming cost V 2 bases and J 5 bases; bases outside gene matches: 5. CDR3 sequence (DNA): TGTGCCAGCAGCTTATCGCGGGAGAGGACCGGGGAGCTGTTTTTT. This gives the protein CASSLSRERTGELFF.

Comments on this clonotype: This sequence may be a read error, since a much larger clone differs from it by one base. The chain links TRBV7-9 to TRBJ2-1; D uncertain. V lost 1 base to trimming and J lost 11 bases, with 9 bases between them. The CDR3 covers 12 residues. The V gene's germline CDR1 is SEHNR and CDR2 FQNEAQ (reference sequence). CDR3 region: CASSLVPYKQFF. The CDR3 DNA reads as TGTGCCAGCAGCTTAGTCCCTTATAAGCAGTTCTTC.

This clonotype was seen a few times. The chain combines TRBV6-1 with TRBJ2-2; D is unresolved. This CDR3 spans 14 amino acids. V lost 6 bases and J lost 1, with 9 bases in between. CDR1 is MNHNS, CDR2 SASEGT, per germline. CDR3 DNA: TGTGCCAGCAGATCAGCCGGGAACACCGGGGAGCTGTTTTTT. Residues: CASRSAGNTGELFF.

This clonotype has just a few counts. The V gene is TRBV7-2, the J gene TRBJ2-7; D gene uncertain. V lost 4 bases and J 4 bases, leaving 11 bases between the germline ends. The CDR3 has 13 amino acids. Germline-derived CDR1 and CDR2 are SGHTA and FQGNSA. The CDR3 nucleotides read TGTGCCAGCAGCTCCGTTCAAGGTTACGAGCAGTACTTC. Amino acid sequence: CASSSVQGYEQYF.

This clonotype was seen at least ten times. V gene TRBV29-1 combines with J gene TRBJ2-1, with 9 bases matching TRBD1. CDR3 length: 14 residues. CDR1 SQVTM and CDR2 ANQGSEA come from the germline V gene. Trimming at V came to 8 bases and at J to 4 bases, leaving 9 bases not matched to a gene. The CDR3 is CSTKDRGSYNEQFF. DNA for the CDR3: TGCAGCACCAAGGACAGGGGTTCTTACAATGAGCAGTTCTTC.

The sample holds a few counts of this clonotype. This chain joins TRBV5-1 and TRBJ1-1; D ambiguous. This CDR3 contains 13 residues. The germline CDR1 and CDR2 sequences are SGHRS and YFSETQ. V shed 7 bases and J shed 3 bases, with 13 bases lying between them. CDR3 sequence: CASRQDTYTEAFF. The CDR3, as DNA: TGCGCCAGCCGGCAAGACACGTACACTGAAGCTTTCTTT.

This clonotype is medium-sized by share. The DNA of the CDR3 is TGTGCCAGTAGTATAAAGGGACAGGGAGTTGGCGAGCAGTACTTC. Encoded protein: CASSIKGQGVGEQYF. The rearrangement joins TRBV19 to TRBJ2-7, with TRBD1 identical over 9 bases. Losses at the gene ends were 2 bases for V and 6 bases for J; bases not matched to a gene: 8. Germline-derived CDR1 and CDR2 are LNHDA and SQIVND (reference sequence). There are 15 residues in the CDR3.

This clonotype showed up many times. The J gene is TRBJ2-3, the V gene TRBV7-8; D not certain. CDR1 is SGHVS, CDR2 FQNEAQ, per germline. This CDR3 comprises 15 residues. The ends were cut back, 2 bases at V and 0 bases at J, with 9 bases in the middle. The CDR3 sequence: CASSLNSQSTDTQYF. The CDR3 DNA sequence: TGTGCCAGCAGCTTAAATTCACAGAGCACAGATACGCAGTATTTT.

The table lists this clonotype with a few counts. Here the CDR3 DNA reads TGTGCCAGCAGCCTGTGGACTAGCGGGAGTACCTACGAGCAGTACTTC. Translating it yields CASSLWTSGSTYEQYF. The V and J genes are TRBV3-1 and TRBJ2-7; 13 bases line up with TRBD2. V dropped 4 bases and J dropped 2; count of bases not matched to a gene: 5. The CDR3 loop spans 16 amino acids. The germline V gene has CDR1 LGHDT and CDR2 YNNKEL (reference sequence).

The chain combines TRBV28 with TRBJ2-7; D could derive from TRBD1 or TRBD2 (5 bases each). Trimming removed 5 bases from V and 0 bases from J, with 11 bases in between. The CDR3 consists of 14 residues. Germline V lookup: CDR1 MDHEN, CDR2 SYDVKM. CDR3 protein: CASSNRRSSYEQYF. CDR3 nucleotide sequence: TGTGCCAGCAGTAACAGGAGGAGCTCCTACGAGCAGTACTTC.

In this sample, this clonotype turned up many times. The J gene is TRBJ2-1, the V gene TRBV11-2, with TRBD2 matching 9 bases. The CDR3 runs 16 residues. Germline CDR1 is SGHAT and CDR2 is FQNNGV. With V trimmed by 1 base and J by 2 bases, 3 bases remained unmatched. CDR3: CASSLGAGGPYNEQFF. CDR3 bases: TGTGCCAGCAGCTTAGGGGCGGGGGGGCCCTACAATGAGCAGTTCTTC. Full variable domain (missing parts from reference TRBV11-2 and TRBJ2-1): EAGVAQSPRYKIIEKRQSVAFWCNPISGHATLYWYQQILGQGPKLLIQFQNNGVVDDSQLPKDRFSAERLKGVDSTLKIQPAKLEDSAVYLCASSLGAGGPYNEQFFGPGTRLTVL.

This clonotype has just a few counts. The chain carries TRBV5-1 and TRBJ1-3; maybe TRBD1 (5 bases). V was clipped by 0 bases and J by 2 bases, with 12 bases between them. CDR3 length: 16 amino acids. The V gene's germline CDR1 is SGHRS and CDR2 YFSETQ. The CDR3 bases are TGCGCCAGCAGCTTGGACGGTCTAGGGGCTGGAAACACCATATATTTT. Translating it yields CASSLDGLGAGNTIYF.

This clonotype was seen repeatedly, ten times or more. The rearrangement uses TRBV16 and TRBJ1-2; D unclear. The CDR3 sequence is 13 residues long. CDR1 and CDR2 from the germline V gene are KGHSY and FQNENV. V was pared by 6 bases and J by 4 bases, with 12 bases between. The CDR3 nucleotides read TGTGCCAGCAGTTGGGAACTGTCCTATGGCTACACCTTC. It specifies CASSWELSYGYTF.

This clonotype was detected ten times or more. This chain links TRBV21-1 with TRBJ2-1; the table's D call, TRBD1, has no DNA check behind it. TRBV21-1 is termed a pseudogene. The CDR3 totals 15 residues. CDR3 nucleotides: TGTGCCAGCAGCACTCGGGACAGGGGTTCAGGCAAGCAGTTCTTC. This codes for CASSTRDRGSGKQFF.

The chain joins TRBV28 to TRBJ2-5; D call uncertain. The V end lost 5 bases, the J end lost 5 bases, and 9 bases lay between the germline ends. Germline V lookup: CDR1 MDHEN, CDR2 SYDVKM. The length of the CDR3 is 12 residues. The CDR3 protein is CASSGVQETQYF. CDR3 nucleotides: TGTGCCAGCAGTGGGGTCCAGGAGACCCAGTACTTC.

The chain couples TRBV7-2 to TRBJ1-2; 7 bases map to TRBD1. The CDR3 contains 14 residues. Trimming at V came to 5 bases and at J to 8 bases, leaving 11 bases not matched to a gene. Per germline, CDR1 SGHTA and CDR2 FQGNSA. CDR3: CASSPGQAVNGYTF. The CDR3 DNA follows: TGTGCCAGCAGCCCCGGACAGGCAGTCAACGGCTACACCTTC.